The sequence of this T cell receptor (beta chain) was determined in a study of blood T cell repertoires in COVID-19. Germline V CDR1 and CDR2: KGHSH, LQKENI. Unmatched junction bases numbered 8, after V lost 4 bases and J lost 6 bases. CDR3 size: 15 residues. The protocol was immunoSEQ multiplex PCR, while the TCRdb copy is restricted to in-frame clones and leaves out a portion. The table records approximately 190,000 clones, roughly 80% of them present only once. The V gene is TRBV18, the J gene TRBJ2-7; the match to TRBD2 covers 11 bases. The sample comprised PBMCs or T cells enriched from blood (not recorded which). This receptor was taken from a man in his forties or fifties who had recovered from COVID-19. The CDR3 bases are TGTGCCAGCTCACGGAGTAGCGGGGGGGCCGGCGAGCAGTACTTC. It specifies CASSRSSGGAGEQYF. Based on the CDR3 plus reference TRBV18 and TRBJ2-7, the full variable domain is NAGVMQNPRHLVRRRGQEARLRCSPMKGHSHVYWYRQLPEEGLKFMVYLQKENIIDESGMPKERFSAEFPKEGPSILRIQQVVRGDSAAYFCASSRSSGGAGEQYFGPGTRLTVT.